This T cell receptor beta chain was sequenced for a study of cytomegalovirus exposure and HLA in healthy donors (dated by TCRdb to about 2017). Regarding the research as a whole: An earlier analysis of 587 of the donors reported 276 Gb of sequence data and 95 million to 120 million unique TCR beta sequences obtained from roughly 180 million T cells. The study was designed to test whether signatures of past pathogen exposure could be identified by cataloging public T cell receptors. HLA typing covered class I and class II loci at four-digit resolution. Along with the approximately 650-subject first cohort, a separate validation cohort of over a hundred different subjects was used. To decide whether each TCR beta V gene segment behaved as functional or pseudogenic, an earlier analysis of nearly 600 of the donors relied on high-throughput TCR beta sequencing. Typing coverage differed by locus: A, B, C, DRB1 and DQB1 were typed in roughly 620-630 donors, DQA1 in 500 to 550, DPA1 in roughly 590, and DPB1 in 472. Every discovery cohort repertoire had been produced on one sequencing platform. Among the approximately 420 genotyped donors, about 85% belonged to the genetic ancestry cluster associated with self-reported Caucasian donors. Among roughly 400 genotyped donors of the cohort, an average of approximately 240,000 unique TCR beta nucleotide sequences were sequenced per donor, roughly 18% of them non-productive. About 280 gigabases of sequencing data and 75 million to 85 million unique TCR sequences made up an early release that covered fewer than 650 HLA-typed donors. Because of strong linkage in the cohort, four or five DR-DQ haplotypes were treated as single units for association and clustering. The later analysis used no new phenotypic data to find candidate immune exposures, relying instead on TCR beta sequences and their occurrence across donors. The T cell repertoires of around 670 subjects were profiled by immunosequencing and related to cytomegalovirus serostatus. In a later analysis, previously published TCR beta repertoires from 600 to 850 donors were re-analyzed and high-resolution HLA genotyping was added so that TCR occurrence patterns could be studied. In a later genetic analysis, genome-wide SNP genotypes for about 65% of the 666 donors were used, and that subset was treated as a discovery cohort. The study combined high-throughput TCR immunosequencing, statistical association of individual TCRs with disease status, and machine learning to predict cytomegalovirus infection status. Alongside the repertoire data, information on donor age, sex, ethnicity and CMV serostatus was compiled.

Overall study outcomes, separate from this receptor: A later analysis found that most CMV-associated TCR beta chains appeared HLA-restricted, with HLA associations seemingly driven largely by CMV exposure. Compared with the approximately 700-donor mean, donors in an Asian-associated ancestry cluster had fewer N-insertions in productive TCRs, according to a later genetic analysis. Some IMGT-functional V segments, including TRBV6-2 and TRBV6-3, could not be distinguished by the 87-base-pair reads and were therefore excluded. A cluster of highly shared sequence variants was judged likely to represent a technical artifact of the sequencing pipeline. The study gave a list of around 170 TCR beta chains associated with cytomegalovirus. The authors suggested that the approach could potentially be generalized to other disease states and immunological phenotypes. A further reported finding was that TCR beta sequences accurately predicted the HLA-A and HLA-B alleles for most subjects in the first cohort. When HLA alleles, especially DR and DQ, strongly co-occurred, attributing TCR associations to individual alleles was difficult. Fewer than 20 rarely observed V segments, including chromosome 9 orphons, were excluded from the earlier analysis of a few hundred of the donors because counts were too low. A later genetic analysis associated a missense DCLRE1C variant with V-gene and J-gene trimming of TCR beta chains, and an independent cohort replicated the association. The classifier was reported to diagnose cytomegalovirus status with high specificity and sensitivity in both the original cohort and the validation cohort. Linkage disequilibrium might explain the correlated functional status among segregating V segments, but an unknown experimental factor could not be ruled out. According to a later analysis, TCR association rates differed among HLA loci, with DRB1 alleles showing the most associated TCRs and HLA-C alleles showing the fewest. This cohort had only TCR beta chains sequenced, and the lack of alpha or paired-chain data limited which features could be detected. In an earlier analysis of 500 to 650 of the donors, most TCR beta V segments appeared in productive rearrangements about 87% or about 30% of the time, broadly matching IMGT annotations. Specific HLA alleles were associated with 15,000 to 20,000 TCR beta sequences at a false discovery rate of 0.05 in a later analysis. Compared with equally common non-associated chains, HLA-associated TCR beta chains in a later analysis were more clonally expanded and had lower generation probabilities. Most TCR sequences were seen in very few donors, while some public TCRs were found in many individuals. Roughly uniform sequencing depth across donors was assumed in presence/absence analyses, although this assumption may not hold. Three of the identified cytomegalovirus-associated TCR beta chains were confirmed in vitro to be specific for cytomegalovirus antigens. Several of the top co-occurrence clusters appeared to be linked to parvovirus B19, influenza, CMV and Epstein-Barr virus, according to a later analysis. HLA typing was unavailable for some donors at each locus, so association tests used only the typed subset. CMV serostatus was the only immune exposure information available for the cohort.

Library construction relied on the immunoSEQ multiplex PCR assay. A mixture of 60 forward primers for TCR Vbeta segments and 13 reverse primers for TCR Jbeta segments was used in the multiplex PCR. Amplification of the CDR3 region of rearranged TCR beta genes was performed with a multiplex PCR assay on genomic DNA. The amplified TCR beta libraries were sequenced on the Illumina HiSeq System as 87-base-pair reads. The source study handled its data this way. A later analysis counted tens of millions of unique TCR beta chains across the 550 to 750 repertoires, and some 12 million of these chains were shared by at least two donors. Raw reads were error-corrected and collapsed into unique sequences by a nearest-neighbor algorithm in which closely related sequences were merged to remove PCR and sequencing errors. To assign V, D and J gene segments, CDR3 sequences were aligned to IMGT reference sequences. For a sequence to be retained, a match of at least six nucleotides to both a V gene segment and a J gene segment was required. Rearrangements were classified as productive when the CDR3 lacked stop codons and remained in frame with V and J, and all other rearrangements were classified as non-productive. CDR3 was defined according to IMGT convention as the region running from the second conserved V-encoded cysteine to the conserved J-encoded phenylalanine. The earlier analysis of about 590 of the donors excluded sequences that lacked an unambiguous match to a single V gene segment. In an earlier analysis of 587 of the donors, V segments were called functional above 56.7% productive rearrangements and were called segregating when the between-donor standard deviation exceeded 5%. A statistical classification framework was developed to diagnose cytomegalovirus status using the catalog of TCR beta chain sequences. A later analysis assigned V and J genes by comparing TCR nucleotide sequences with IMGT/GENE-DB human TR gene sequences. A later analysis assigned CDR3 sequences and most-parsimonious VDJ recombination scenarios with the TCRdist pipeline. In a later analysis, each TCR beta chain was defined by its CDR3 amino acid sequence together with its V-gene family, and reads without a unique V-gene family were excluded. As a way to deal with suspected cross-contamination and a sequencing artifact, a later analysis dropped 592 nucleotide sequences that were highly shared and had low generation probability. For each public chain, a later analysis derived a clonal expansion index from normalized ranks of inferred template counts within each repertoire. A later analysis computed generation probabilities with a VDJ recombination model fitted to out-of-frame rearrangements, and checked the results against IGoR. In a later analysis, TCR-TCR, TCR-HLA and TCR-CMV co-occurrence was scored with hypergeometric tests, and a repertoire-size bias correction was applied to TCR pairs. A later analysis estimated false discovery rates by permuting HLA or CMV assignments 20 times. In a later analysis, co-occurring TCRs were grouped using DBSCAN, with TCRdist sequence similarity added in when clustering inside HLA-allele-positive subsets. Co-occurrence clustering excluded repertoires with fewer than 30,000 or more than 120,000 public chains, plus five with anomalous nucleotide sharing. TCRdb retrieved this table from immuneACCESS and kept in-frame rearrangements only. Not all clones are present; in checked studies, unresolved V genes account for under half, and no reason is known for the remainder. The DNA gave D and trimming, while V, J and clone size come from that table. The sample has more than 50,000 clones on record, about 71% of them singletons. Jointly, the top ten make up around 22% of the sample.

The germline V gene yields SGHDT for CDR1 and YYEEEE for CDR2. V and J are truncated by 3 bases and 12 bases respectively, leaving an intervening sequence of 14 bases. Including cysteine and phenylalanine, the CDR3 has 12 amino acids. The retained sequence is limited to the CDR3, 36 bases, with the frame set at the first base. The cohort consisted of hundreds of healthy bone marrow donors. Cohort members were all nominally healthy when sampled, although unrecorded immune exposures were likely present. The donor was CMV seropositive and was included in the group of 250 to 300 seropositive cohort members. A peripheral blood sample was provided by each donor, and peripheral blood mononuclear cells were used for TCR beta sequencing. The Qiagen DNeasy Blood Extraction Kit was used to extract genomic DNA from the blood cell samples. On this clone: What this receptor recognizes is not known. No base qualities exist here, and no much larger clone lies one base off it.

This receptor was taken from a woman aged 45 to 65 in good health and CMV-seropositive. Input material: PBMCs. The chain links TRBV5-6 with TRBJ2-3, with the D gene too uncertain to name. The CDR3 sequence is CASSYTSHAQYF. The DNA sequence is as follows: TGTGCCAGCAGCTACACAAGTCACGCCCAGTATTTT.